The T cell receptor beta chain under discussion was sequenced for a study of CD8 T cells in Susac syndrome. Roughly 0.45 to 1 ug RNA was reverse transcribed with random hexamers. Multiplex PCR with immunoSEQ amplified the TCR beta CDR3 across 54 Vbeta and 13 Jbeta. In TCRdb, the immunoSEQ multiplex PCR reads were re-called with MiXCR into one record per CDR3 protein. The table lists roughly 110,000 distinct CDR3 sequences, nearly 95% of them singletons. The CDR3 is 15 amino acids. Germline V gene sequence: CDR1 LGHNA, CDR2 YSLEER. Deletions cut 1 base from V and 11 bases from J, with 20 bases between. Sequencing targeted TCR beta in blood CD8+ and CD4+ T cells. Purification of the CD8+ and CD4+ T cells relied on negative isolation, and TEMRA cells underwent FACS enrichment. This clonotype appeared a single time.

The sample was CD4+ T cells from PBMCs. The chain combines TRBV4-3 with TRBJ1-1, with D perhaps TRBD1 (5 bases). This receptor was identified in a human donor in good health. The CDR3 region is CASSQGFYVGEMAFF. In DNA, the CDR3 is TGCGCCAGCAGCCAAGGATTTTATGTGGGGGAGATGGCTTTCTTT.